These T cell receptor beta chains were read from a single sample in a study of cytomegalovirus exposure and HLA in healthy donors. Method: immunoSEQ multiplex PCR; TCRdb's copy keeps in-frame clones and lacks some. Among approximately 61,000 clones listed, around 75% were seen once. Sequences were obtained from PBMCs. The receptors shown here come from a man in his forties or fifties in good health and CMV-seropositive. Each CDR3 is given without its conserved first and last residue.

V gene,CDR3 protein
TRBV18,ATRQGDGYGYT
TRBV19,ASSIGGLAGADEQF
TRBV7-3,ASTDPGLPTGELF
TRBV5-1,ASSLGGGVALYEQF
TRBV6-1,ASLAGLWNEQY
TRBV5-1,ASSLDSSGDEQF
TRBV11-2,ASSHRDHNSPLH
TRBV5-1,ASSLIPDNTEAF
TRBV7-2,ASSFRGRVSPLH
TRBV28,ASSLSDSNQPQH